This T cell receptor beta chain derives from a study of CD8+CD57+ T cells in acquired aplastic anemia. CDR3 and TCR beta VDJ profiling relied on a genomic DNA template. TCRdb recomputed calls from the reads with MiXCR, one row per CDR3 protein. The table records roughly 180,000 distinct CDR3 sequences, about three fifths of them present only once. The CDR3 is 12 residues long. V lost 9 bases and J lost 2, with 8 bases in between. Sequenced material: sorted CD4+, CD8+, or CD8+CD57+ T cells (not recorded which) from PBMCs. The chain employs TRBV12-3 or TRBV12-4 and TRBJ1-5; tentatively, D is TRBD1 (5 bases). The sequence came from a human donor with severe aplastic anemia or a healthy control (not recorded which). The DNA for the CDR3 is TGTGCCAGTGGGGACGGCAATCAGCCCCAGCATTTT. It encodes CASGDGNQPQHF.